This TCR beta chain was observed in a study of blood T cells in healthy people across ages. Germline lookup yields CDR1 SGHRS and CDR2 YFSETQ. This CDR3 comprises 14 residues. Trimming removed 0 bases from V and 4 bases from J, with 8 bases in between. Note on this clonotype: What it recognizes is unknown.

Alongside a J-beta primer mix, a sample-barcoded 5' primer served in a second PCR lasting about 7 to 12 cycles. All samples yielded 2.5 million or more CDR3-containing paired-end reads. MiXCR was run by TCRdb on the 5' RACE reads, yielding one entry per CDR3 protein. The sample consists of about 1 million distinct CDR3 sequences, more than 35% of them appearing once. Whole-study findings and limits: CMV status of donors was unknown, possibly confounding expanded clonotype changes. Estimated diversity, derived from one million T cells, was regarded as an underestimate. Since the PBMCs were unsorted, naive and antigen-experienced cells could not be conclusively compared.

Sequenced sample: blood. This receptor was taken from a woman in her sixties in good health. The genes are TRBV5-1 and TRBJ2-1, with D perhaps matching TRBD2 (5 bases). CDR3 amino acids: CASSLDAGYNEQFF. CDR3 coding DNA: TGCGCCAGCAGCTTGGACGCGGGTTACAATGAGCAGTTCTTC. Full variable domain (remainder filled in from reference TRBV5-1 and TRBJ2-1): KAGVTQTPRYLIKTRGQQVTLSCSPISGHRSVSWYQQTPGQGLQFLFEYFSETQRNKGNFPGRFSGRQFSNSRSEMNVSTLELGDSALYLCASSLDAGYNEQFFGPGTRLTVL.